This passage covers 7 T cell receptor beta chains from one sample sequenced in a study of T cell responses to AZD1222 COVID-19 vaccine. The data were produced by immunoSEQ multiplex PCR, yet TCRdb's version contains in-frame clones alone and is incomplete. Altogether about 50,000 clones are present, about 90% being singletons, with the ten largest covering about 14%. Sequencing used peripheral blood, obtained on day 0 of AZD1222 vaccination. All receptors derive from an adult in good health.

J is TRBJ1-2 and V is TRBV11-2; 8 nucleotides match TRBD1. The CDR3 loop spans 12 amino acids. From germline, CDR1 is SGHAT and CDR2 FQNNGV. V lost 7 bases, J lost 7 bases, and 5 bases stayed unmatched. The chain's CDR3 is CASTDRVIGYTF. As DNA, the CDR3 is TGTGCCAGCACGGACAGGGTAATTGGCTACACCTTC.

In nucleotides, the CDR3 is TGTGCCAGCAGCGTGGGGCAAGGTATTCAGAACACTGAAGCTTTCTTT. It codes for CASSVGQGIQNTEAFF. This rearrangement joins TRBV9 to TRBJ1-1, with D possibly TRBD1 on 5 matching bases. CDR3 length equals 16 residues. The ends were cut back, 2 bases at V and 1 base at J, with 15 bases in the middle. The germline gives CDR1 SGDLS, CDR2 YYNGEE.

The rearrangement links TRBV6-5 to TRBJ1-2, with TRBD1 matching 7 bases. J lost 8 bases, V lost 6 bases, and 9 bases had no gene match. CDR1 MNHEY and CDR2 SVGAGI come from the germline V gene. This CDR3 comprises 13 residues. The CDR3 DNA is TGTGCCAGCAGCCCAGACAGGGTAGGGGGCTACACCTTC. Its translation: CASSPDRVGGYTF.

The chain uses TRBV5-6 and TRBJ1-3, with unresolved D. CDR3 length equals 13 residues. Germline V gene lookup returns CDR1 SGHDT and CDR2 YYEEEE. V lost 3 bases and J lost 2, with 6 bases in between. CDR3 in DNA: TGTGCCAGCAGCTCACGTACTGGAAACACCATATATTTT. It is translated as CASSSRTGNTIYF. Full variable domain (remainder filled in from reference TRBV5-6 and TRBJ1-3): DAGVTQSPTHLIKTRGQQVTLRCSPKSGHDTVSWYQQALGQGPQFIFQYYEEEERQRGNFPDRFSGHQFPNYSSELNVNALLLGDSALYLCASSSRTGNTIYFGEGSWLTVV.

The chain carries TRBV6-1 and TRBJ2-7; no clear D. Trimming removed 0 bases at V and 5 bases at J, with 17 bases between. CDR1 and CDR2 from the germline V gene are MNHNS and SASEGT. The CDR3 is made up of 16 amino acids. CDR3 bases: TGTGCCAGCAGTGAAGCGGGTCCTAGAATTCACCACGAGCAGTACTTC. Its protein product is CASSEAGPRIHHEQYF.

This rearrangement joins TRBV6-2 or TRBV6-3 to TRBJ1-5; no definite D call. In germline, CDR1 is MNHEY, CDR2 SVGEGT. V lost 4 bases, J lost 5 bases, and 9 bases lay in between. The CDR3 length is 13 residues. The CDR3 nucleotides read TGTGCCAGCAGTTTAACAGTCCATCAGCCCCAGCATTTT. Amino acid sequence: CASSLTVHQPQHF.

This sequence joins TRBV6-5 and TRBJ2-1, with 11 positions matching TRBD2. Germline V gene data show CDR1 as MNHEY and CDR2 as SVGAGI. The CDR3 runs 14 residues. V was clipped by 5 bases and J by 9 bases; unmatched bases: 6. The CDR3 reads CASSQTSGTFEQFF. In DNA form, the CDR3 reads TGTGCCAGCAGTCAGACTAGCGGGACCTTTGAGCAGTTCTTC.